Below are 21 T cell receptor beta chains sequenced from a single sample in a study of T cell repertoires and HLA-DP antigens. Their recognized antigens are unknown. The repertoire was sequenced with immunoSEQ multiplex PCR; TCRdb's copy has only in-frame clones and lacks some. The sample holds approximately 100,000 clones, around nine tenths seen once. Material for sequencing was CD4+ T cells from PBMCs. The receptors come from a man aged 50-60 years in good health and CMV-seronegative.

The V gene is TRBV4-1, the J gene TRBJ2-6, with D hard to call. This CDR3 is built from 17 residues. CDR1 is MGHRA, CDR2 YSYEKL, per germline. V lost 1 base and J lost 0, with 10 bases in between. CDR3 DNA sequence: TGCGCCAGCAGCCAAGCCCCCCTAGGCTCTGGGGCCAACGTCCTGACTTTC. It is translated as CASSQAPLGSGANVLTF.

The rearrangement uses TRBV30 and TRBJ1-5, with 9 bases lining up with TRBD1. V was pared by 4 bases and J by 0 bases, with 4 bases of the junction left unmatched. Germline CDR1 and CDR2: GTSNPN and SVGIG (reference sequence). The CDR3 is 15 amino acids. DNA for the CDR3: TGTGCCTGGAAGACAGGGGGGACTAGCAATCAGCCCCAGCATTTT. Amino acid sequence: CAWKTGGTSNQPQHF.

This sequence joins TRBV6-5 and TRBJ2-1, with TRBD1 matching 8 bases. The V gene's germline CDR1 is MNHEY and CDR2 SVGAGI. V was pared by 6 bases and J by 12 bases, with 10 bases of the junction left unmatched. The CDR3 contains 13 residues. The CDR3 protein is CASRGDRSSVQFF. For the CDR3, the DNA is TGTGCCAGCAGGGGGGACAGGTCATCTGTGCAGTTCTTC.

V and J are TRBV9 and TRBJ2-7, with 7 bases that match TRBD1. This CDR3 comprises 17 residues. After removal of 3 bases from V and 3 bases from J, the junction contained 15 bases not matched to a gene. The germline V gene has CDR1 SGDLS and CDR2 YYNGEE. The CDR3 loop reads CASSGCRGFFYFYEQYF. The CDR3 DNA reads TGTGCCAGCAGCGGTTGCAGGGGGTTTTTTTATTTCTACGAGCAGTACTTC.

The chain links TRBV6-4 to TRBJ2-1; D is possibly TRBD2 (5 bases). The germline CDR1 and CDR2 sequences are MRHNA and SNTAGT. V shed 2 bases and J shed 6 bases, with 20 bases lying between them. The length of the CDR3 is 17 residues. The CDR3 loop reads CASSDNWRWGEGNEQFF. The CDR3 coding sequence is TGTGCCAGCAGTGACAATTGGCGCTGGGGAGAAGGCAATGAGCAGTTCTTC.

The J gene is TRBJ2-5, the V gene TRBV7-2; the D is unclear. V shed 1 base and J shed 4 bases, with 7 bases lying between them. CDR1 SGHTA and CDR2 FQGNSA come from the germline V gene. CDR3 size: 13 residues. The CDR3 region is CASSLDFGETQYF. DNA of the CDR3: TGTGCCAGCAGCTTAGATTTCGGAGAGACCCAGTACTTC.

CDR3 sequence: CASSQRNTEAFF. The CDR3 nucleotides are TGTGCCAGCAGCCAGCGGAACACTGAAGCTTTCTTT. The V and J genes are TRBV11-2 and TRBJ1-1; D call uncertain. The CDR3 runs 12 residues. The germline V gene encodes CDR1 SGHAT and CDR2 FQNNGV. V lost 5 bases and J lost 1, with 5 bases in between. Supplemented by reference TRBV11-2 and TRBJ1-1, the full variable domain reads EAGVAQSPRYKIIEKRQSVAFWCNPISGHATLYWYQQILGQGPKLLIQFQNNGVVDDSQLPKDRFSAERLKGVDSTLKIQPAKLEDSAVYLCASSQRNTEAFFGQGTRLTVV.

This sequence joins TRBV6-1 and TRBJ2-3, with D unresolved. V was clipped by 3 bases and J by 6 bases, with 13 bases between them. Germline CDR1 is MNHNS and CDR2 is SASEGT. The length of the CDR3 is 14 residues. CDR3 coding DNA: TGTGCCAGCAGTGAGGGAATTTTGTTGGATACGCAGTATTTT. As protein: CASSEGILLDTQYF.

CDR3 protein: CASSALAGTEQFF. As DNA, the CDR3 is TGTGCCAGCAGCGCCCTAGCGGGAACTGAGCAGTTCTTC. V gene TRBV9 combines with J gene TRBJ2-1; 9 nucleotides align to TRBD2. CDR1 and CDR2 (germline): SGDLS, YYNGEE. V lost 3 bases, J lost 9 bases, and 4 bases stayed unmatched. The CDR3 loop spans 13 amino acids.

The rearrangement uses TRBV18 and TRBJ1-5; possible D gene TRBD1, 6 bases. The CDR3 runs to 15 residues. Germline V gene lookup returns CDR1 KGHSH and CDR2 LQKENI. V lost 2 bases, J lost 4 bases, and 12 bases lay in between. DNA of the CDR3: TGTGCCAGCTCACCAGACGGACAGCCGAATCAGCCCCAGCATTTT. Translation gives CASSPDGQPNQPQHF.

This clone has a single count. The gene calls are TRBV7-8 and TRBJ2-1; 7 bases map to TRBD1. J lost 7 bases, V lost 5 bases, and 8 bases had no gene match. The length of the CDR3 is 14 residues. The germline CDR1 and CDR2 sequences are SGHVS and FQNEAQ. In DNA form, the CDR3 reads TGTGCCAGCAGCATTGGGGACAGCCGGAATGAGCAGTTCTTC. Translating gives CASSIGDSRNEQFF.

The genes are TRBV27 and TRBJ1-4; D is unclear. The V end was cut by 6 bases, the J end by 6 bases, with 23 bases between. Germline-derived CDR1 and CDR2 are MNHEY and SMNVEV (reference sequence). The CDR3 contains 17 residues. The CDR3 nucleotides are TGTGCCAGCAGCCCGTGGGAGGGTCAACTAGGGTATGAAAAACTGTTTTTT. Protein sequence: CASSPWEGQLGYEKLFF.

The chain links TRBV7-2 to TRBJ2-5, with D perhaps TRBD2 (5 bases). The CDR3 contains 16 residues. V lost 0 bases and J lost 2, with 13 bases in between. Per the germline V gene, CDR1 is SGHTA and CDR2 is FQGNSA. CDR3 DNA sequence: TGTGCCAGCAGCTTAGCGAGAGGAGGCACTCAAGAGACCCAGTACTTC. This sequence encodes CASSLARGGTQETQYF.

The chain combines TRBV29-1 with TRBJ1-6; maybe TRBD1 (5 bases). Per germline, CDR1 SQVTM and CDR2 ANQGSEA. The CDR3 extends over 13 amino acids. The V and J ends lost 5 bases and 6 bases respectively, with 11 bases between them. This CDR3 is CSVRPGPNSPLHF. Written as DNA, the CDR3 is TGCAGCGTTCGTCCAGGGCCTAATTCACCCCTCCACTTT.

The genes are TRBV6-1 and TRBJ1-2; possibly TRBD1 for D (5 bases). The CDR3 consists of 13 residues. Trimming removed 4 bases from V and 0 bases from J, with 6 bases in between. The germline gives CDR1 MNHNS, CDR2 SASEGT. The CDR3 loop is CASSAGANYGYTF. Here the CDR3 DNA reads TGTGCCAGCAGTGCGGGGGCTAACTATGGCTACACCTTC.

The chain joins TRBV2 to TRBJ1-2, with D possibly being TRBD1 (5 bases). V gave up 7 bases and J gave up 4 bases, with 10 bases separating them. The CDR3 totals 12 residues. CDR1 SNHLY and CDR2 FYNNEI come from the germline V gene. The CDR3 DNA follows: TGTGCCAGCATAGGGAGGGGCTATGGCTACACCTTC. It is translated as CASIGRGYGYTF.

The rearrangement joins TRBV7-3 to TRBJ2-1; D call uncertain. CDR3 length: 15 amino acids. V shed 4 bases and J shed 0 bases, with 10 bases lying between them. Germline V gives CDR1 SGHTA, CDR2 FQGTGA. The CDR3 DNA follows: TGTGCCAGCAGCTCTTCGGACGGCTCCTACAATGAGCAGTTCTTC. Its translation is CASSSSDGSYNEQFF.

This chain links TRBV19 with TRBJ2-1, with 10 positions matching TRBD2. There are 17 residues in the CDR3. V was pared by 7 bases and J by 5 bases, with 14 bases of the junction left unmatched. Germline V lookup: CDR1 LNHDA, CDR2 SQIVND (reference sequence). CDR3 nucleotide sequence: TGTGCCAGTACCTATACGGATCTAGCGGGAGCCCACAATGAGCAGTTCTTC. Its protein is CASTYTDLAGAHNEQFF. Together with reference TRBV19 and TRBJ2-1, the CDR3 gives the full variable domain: DGGITQSPKYLFRKEGQNVTLSCEQNLNHDAMYWYRQDPGQGLRLIYYSQIVNDFQKGDIAEGYSVSREKKESFPLTVTSAQKNPTAFYLCASTYTDLAGAHNEQFFGPGTRLTVL.

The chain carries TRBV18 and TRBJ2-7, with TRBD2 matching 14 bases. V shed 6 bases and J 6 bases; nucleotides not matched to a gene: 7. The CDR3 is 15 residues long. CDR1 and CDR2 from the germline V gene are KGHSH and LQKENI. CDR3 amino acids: CASSFGLAGGGEQYF. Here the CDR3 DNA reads TGTGCCAGCTCCTTCGGACTAGCGGGGGGTGGCGAGCAGTACTTC.

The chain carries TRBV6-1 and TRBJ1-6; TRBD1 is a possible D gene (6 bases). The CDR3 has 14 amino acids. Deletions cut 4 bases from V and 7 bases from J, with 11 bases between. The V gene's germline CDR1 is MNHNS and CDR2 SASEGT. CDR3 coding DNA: TGTGCCAGCAGTGTGGGGGCGGGAAATTCACCCCTCCACTTT. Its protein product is CASSVGAGNSPLHF.

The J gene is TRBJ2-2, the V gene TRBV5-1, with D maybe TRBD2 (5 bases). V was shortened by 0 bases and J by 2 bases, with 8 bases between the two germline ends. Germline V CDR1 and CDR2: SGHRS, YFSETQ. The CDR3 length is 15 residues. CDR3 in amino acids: CASSLGGKNTGELFF. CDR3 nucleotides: TGCGCCAGCAGCTTGGGAGGGAAAAACACCGGGGAGCTGTTTTTT.